This T cell receptor beta chain was profiled in a study of cytomegalovirus exposure and HLA in healthy donors. Study in general: Ancestry clustering placed about 80% of over 300 genotyped donors in the Caucasian-associated cluster.

Germline CDR1 MNHNS, CDR2 SASEGT. V dropped 3 bases and J dropped 5 bases, with 14 bases sitting between them. There are 14 residues in the CDR3. As concerns this clone: Its antigen is unknown.

This PCR relied on a set of 60 Vbeta primers and 13 Jbeta primers. Methods used by the authors: A later analysis tallied about 80 million unique TCR beta chains, some 10 million of them shared. The repertoire was sequenced with immunoSEQ multiplex PCR; TCRdb's copy has only in-frame clones and lacks some. V and J calls and clone size are as listed in that table; D and trimming were resolved from the DNA. This repertoire shows under 250,000 clones, about 72% found once; its top ten account for less than 4.5%. Study-wide results and limits: Near-uniform donor sequencing depth was presumed by presence/absence analyses. With further analysis later on, most CMV-associated TCR beta chains appeared HLA-restricted.

The material sequenced was PBMCs. The chain employs TRBV6-1 and TRBJ2-7; D uncertain. This clonotype originated in a male donor in good health and CMV-seronegative. CDR3 protein: CASSDALFMDEQYF. CDR3 nucleotide sequence: TGTGCCAGCAGTGACGCCCTATTCATGGACGAGCAGTACTTC.